In this sample, the clone carrying this TCR beta chain turned up once. The antigen remains unidentified. The sample comes from a study of cytomegalovirus exposure and HLA in healthy donors. Overall study context: As an earlier analysis found, about 190 million T cells yielded 100 million to 130 million unique TCR beta sequences. Assignment to the Caucasian-associated ancestry cluster applied to about 80% of the approximately 400 genotyped donors.

General study findings and limits: Later analysis identified a missense DCLRE1C variant that was linked to TCR beta V- and J-gene trimming.

60 Vbeta and 13 Jbeta primers were used in PCR. Some clones are missing from TCRdb's copy, which holds only in-frame ones; the method was immunoSEQ multiplex PCR. The table has 120,000 or so clones, roughly 80% seen once. The origin of this receptor is a man over 45 in good health and CMV-seropositive. Material for sequencing was PBMCs.

As DNA, the CDR3 is TGTGCCAGCTCACTCGGGGGACAGGGTTCGGGTCAGCCCCAGCATTTT. It is translated as CASSLGGQGSGQPQHF. The V and J genes are TRBV18 and TRBJ1-5; 9 nucleotides match TRBD1. J lost 6 bases, V lost 4 bases, and 10 bases had no gene match. This CDR3 is 16 amino acids long. Germline V CDR1 and CDR2: KGHSH, LQKENI.